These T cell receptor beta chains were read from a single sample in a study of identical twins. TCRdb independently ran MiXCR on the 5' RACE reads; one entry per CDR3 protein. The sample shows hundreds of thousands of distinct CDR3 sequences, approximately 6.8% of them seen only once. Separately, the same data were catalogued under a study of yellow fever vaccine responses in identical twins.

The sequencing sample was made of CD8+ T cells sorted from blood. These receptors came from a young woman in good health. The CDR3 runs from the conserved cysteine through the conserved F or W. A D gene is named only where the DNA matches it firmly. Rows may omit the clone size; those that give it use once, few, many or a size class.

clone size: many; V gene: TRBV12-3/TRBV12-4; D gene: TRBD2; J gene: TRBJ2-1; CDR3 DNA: TGTGCCAGCAGACCGAGCGGGGGGATCTCCTACAATGAGCAGTTCTTC; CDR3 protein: CASRPSGGISYNEQFF
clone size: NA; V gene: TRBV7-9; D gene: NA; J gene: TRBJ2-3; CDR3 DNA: TGTGCCAGCAGCTCAACAGGGTTACCAGATACGCAGTATTTT; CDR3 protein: CASSSTGLPDTQYF
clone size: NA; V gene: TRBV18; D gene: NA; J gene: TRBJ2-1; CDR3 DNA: TGTGCCAGCTCTCAGGGGTCCTGGGACTCCTACAATGAGCAGTTCTTC; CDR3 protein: CASSQGSWDSYNEQFF
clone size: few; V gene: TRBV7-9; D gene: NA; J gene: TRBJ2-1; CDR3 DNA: TGTGCCAGCAGCTTAGTTTCAGGCCCTTACTACAATGAGCAGTTCTTC; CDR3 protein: CASSLVSGPYYNEQFF
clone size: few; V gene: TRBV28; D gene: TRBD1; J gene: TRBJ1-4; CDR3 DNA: TGTGCCAGCAGTTTAGGGGACAGCAAAAATGAAAAACTGTTTTTT; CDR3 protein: CASSLGDSKNEKLFF
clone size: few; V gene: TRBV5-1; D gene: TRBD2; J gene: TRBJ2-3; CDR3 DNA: TGCGCCAGCAGCTTTGCCGGACTAGCGGGAGGAGATACGCAGTATTTT; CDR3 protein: CASSFAGLAGGDTQYF
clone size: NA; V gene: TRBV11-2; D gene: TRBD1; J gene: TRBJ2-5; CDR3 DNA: TGTGCCAGCAGCTTAGAAGGACAGGGCGAGGAGACCCAGTACTTC; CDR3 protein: CASSLEGQGEETQYF
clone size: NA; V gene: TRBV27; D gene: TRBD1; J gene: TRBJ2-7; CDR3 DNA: TGTGCCAGCAGTTTGAGCATCGACAGGGGAGGCTACGAGCAGTACTTC; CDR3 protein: CASSLSIDRGGYEQYF
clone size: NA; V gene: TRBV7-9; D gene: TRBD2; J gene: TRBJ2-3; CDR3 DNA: TGTGCCAGCAGCTGGGGACTAGCGGGGGACACAGATACGCAGTATTTT; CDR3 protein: CASSWGLAGDTDTQYF
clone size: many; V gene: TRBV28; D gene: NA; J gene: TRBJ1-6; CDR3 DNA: TGTGCCAGCAGCCCGGACGTCCCCGTCTATAATTCACCCCTCCACTTT; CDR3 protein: CASSPDVPVYNSPLHF
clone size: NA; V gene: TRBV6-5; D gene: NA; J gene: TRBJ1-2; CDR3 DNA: TGTGCCAGCAGTTACTCTGGTGGGATCTATGGCTACACCTTC; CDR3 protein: CASSYSGGIYGYTF
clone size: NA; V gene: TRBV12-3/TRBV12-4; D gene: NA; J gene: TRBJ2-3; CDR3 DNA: TGTGCCAGCAACAGCGGGCAAACCACAGATACGCAGTATTTT; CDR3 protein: CASNSGQTTDTQYF
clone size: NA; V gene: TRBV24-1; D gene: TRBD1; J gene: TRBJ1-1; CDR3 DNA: TGTGCCACCAGTGAGGCAGGGGGCGCGGGCACTGAAGCTTTCTTT; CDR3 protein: CATSEAGGAGTEAFF
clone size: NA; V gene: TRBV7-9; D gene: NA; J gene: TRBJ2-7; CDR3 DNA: TGTGCCAGCAGCAAGGACAATTACGAGCAGTACTTC; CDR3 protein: CASSKDNYEQYF
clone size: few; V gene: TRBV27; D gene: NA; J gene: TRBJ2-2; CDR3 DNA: TGTGCCAGCAGTTTACCGGGAAACACCGGGGAGCTGTTTTTT; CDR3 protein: CASSLPGNTGELFF
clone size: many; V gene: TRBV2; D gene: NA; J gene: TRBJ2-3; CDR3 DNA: TGTGCCAGCAGCGGACTCTCGACTGGAAACACAGATACGCAGTATTTT; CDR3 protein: CASSGLSTGNTDTQYF
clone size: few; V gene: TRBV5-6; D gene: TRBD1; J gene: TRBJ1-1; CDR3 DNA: TGTGCCAGCAGCTTGGTCGACAGGGAGGAGTACACTGAAGCTTTCTTT; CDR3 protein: CASSLVDREEYTEAFF
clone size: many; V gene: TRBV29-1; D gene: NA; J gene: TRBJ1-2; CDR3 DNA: TGCAGCGTTGAGCTAGGTGATGGCTACACCTTC; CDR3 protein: CSVELGDGYTF
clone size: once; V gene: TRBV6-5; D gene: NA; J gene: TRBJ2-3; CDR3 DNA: TGTGCCAGCAGTTACGGAACACGGACAGCGGGGAGCACAGATATGCAGTATTTT; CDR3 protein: CASSYGTRTAGSTDMQYF
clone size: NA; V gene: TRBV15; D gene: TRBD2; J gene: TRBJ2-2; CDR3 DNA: TGTGCCACCAGCAGAGATTCGTTAGCGGGGGGGCCTTGGAACACCGGGGAGCTGTTTTTT; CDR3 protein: CATSRDSLAGGPWNTGELFF
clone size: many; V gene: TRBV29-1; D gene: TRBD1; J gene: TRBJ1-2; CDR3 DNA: TGCAGCGTTGAATCGGGACAGAACTATGGCTACACCTTC; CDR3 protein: CSVESGQNYGYTF
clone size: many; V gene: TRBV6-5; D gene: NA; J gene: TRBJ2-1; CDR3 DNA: TGTGCCAGCAGTTTTACTACAGGAGTCGGTGCCTACAATGAGCAGTTCTTC; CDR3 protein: CASSFTTGVGAYNEQFF
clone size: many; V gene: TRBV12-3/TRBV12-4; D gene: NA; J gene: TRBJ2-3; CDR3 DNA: TGTGCCAGCGGGAGCGCCTACGAGAGTCGAGATACGCAGTATTTT; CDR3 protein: CASGSAYESRDTQYF
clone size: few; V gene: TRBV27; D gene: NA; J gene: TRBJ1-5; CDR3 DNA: TGTGCCAGCAGCGCACAGGGCAGCAATCAGCCCCAGCATTTT; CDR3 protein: CASSAQGSNQPQHF
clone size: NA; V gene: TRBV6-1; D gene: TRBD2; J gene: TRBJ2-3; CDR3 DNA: TGTGCCAGCAGTCCGGGACTAGCGGGAGGGCTCACAGATACGCAGTATTTT; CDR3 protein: CASSPGLAGGLTDTQYF
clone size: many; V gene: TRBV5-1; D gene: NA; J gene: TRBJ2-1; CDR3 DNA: TGCGCCAGCAGACTGACTTGGGACAGAGTAAGCGGGAGCAGGTACAATGAGCAGTTCTTC; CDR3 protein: CASRLTWDRVSGSRYNEQFF
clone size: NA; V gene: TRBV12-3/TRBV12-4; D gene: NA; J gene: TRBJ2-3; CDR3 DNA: TGTGCCAGCAGTTGGGGGACATTACCTAGCACAGATACGCAGTATTTT; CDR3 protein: CASSWGTLPSTDTQYF
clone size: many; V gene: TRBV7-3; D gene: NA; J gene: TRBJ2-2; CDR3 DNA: TGTGCCAGCAGCTTCGACTCCGGGCCCAGGGGGGAGCTGTTTTTT; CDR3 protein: CASSFDSGPRGELFF
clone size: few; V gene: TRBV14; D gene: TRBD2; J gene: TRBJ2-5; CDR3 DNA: TGTGCCAGCAGCCAACTAGCGGGGGGAGGGGAGACCCAGTACTTC; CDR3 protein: CASSQLAGGGETQYF
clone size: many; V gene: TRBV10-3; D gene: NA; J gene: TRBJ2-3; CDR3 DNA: TGTGCCATCACTGAAGGGCCGGGTCTGGAGGCAGATACGCAGTATTTT; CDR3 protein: CAITEGPGLEADTQYF
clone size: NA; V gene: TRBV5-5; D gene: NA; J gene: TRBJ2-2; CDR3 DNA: TGTGCCAGCAGCTTGTTCGAAGGGATTCTGGGGGAGCTGTTTTTT; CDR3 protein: CASSLFEGILGELFF
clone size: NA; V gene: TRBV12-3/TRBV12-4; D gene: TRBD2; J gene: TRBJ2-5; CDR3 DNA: TGTGCCAGCAGTATAGCGGGAGCACGTACCCAAGAGACCCAGTACTTC; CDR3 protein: CASSIAGARTQETQYF
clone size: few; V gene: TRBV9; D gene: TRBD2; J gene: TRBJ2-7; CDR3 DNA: TGTGCCAGCAGCGTAGAGGATAGCGGGATGTACGAGCAGTACTTC; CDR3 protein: CASSVEDSGMYEQYF
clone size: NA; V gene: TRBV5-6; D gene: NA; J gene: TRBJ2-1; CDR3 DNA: TGTGCCAGCAGCTCCGCGTCCCCCCTTGAGCAGTTCTTC; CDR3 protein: CASSSASPLEQFF
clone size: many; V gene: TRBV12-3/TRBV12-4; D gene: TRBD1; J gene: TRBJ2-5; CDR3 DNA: TGTGCCAGCTCAGGGGGCAGGGAGACCCAGTACTTC; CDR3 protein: CASSGGRETQYF
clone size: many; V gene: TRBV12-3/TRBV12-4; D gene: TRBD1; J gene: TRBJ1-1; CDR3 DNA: TGTGCCAGCAGCCCCGACAGGGGGCGTAAGAACACTGAAGCTTTCTTT; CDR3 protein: CASSPDRGRKNTEAFF
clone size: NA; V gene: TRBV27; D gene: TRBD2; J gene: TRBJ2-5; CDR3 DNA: TGTGCCACCGCGGGGGGCGCAGGCCAAGAGACCCAGTACTTC; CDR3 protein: CATAGGAGQETQYF
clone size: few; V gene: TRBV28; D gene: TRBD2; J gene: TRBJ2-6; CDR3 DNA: TGTGCCAGCCAAACCCTACTAGCGGGAAATTCCTCTGGGGCCAACGTCCTGACTTTC; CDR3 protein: CASQTLLAGNSSGANVLTF
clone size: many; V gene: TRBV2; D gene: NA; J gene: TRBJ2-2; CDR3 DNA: TGTGCCAGCAGTGCCACCGGGACAAAGAACACCGGGGAGCTGTTTTTT; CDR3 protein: CASSATGTKNTGELFF
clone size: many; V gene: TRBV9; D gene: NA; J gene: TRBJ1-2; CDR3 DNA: TGTGCCAGCAGCGTAGATCGAAACTATGGCTACACCTTC; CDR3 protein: CASSVDRNYGYTF
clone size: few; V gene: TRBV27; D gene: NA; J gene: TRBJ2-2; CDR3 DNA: TGTGCCAGCAGTCTAAGGAGGGCTCCGAACACCGGGGAGCTGTTTTTT; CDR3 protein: CASSLRRAPNTGELFF
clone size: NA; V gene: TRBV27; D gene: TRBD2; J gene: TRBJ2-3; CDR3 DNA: TGTGCCAGCAGTTTGCGGGGGAAGGAAGATGCGCAGTATTTT; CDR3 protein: CASSLRGKEDAQYF
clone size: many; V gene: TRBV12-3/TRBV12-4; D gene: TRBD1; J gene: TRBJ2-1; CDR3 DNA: TGTGCCAGCAGTTTACCTTGGGACAGTTACAATGAGCAGTTCTTC; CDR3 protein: CASSLPWDSYNEQFF
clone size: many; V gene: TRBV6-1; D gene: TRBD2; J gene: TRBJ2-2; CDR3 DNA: TGTGCCAGCAGTCCTAGCGGGATGGGCGGGGAGCTGTTTTTT; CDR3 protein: CASSPSGMGGELFF
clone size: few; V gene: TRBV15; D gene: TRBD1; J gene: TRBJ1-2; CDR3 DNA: TGTGCCACCTCCGACAGGGGCAGTGGTGGCTACACCTTC; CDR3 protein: CATSDRGSGGYTF
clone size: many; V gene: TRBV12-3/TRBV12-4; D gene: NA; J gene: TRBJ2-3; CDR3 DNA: TGTGCCAGCAGTTTAGTCGGGGGGCTTACGCAGTATTTT; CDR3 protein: CASSLVGGLTQYF
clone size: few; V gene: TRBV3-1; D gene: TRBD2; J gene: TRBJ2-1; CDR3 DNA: TGTGCCAGCACCCCCCTTGGGGGGGATGAGCAGTTCTTC; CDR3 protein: CASTPLGGDEQFF
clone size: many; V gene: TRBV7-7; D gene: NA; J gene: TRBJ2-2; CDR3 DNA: TGTGCCAGCAGCCCCAAGGACACCGGGGAGCTGTTTTTT; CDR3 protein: CASSPKDTGELFF
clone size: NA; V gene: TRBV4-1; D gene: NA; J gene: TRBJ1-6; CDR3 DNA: TGCGCCAGCAGCCATACGATGGGCCGGGGGAATTCACCCCTCCACTTT; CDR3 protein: CASSHTMGRGNSPLHF